The 2 T cell receptor beta chains below come from one sample, sequenced in a study of T cell repertoires in cytomegalovirus infection (dated by TCRdb to the late 2010s). The sequencer was an Illumina HiSeq 1500. Starting from the raw public reads, TCRdb applied fastp trimming at Q25, assembled clones with MiXCR and retained in-frame beta chains. Each entry merges the rows of one CDR3 protein and shows their most common DNA and genes. The sample data list fewer than 550,000 distinct CDR3 sequences, and around 11% of these were observed just once. Roughly 10% of the sample is taken by the ten largest. The sequenced sample was PBMCs. These receptors all come from a human donor in good health (CMV status not recorded). Some clones in this sample may be carry-over from other donors' samples.

This clonotype has a count of ten or more. The chain employs TRBV12-3 or TRBV12-4 and TRBJ2-3; TRBD1 is a possible D gene (5 bases). Trimming pared 1 base from V and 10 bases from J, leaving 18 bases between. The CDR3 extends over 15 amino acids. The CDR3 reads CASSLEGRISRAQYF. CDR3 sequence (DNA): TGTGCCAGCAGTTTAGAGGGGCGTATTTCCAGGGCGCAGTATTTT.

This clonotype was detected ten times or more. The genes are TRBV20-1 and TRBJ1-2; 8 bases are a match to TRBD1. The CDR3 runs to 16 residues. J gave up 4 bases and V 3 bases, and 13 bases lay outside the gene matches. Looked up from germline, CDR1 is DFQATT and CDR2 is SNEGSKA (reference sequence). The CDR3 spells CSASSAGTGRGYGYTF. The CDR3, as DNA: TGCAGTGCTAGTTCCGCAGGGACAGGAAGGGGCTATGGCTACACCTTC.